This TCR beta chain was recovered during a study of shared clonotypes between healthy human individuals. The V and J ends lost 1 base and 7 bases, in that order; junction bases with no gene match: 6. The germline V gene encodes CDR1 SNHLY and CDR2 FYNNEI. This CDR3 has 16 residues. The sample holds one count of this clone. Using immunoSEQ multiplex PCR, the repertoire was profiled, and TCRdb retains in-frame clones only, with some absent. The table records a few million clones, about 92% of them present only once. The sequence came from a man aged 18 to 29 in good health. Some clones in this sample may be carry-over from other donors' samples. Sequenced: naive CD4+ T cells from PBMCs. The subset here: CD45RA+ positively selected. This chain connects TRBV2 to TRBJ2-2; 10 bases match TRBD2. In DNA, the CDR3 is TGTGCCAGCAGTGAAGAGCGGGAGGGCCTGGGCGGGGAGCTGTTTTTT. Protein product: CASSEEREGLGGELFF.